The clone carrying this TCR beta chain appeared a single time. This entry is derived from a study of blood T cell repertoires in COVID-19. The CDR3 is 17 amino acids. Per the germline V gene, CDR1 is MNHEY and CDR2 is SVGEGT. The V segment lost 2 bases and the J segment 1 base; nucleotides outside the gene matches: 6. The table came from immunoSEQ multiplex PCR; TCRdb's copy has only in-frame clones and leaves some out. The sample yields about 370,000 clones, 70% to 90% seen once. The receptor comes from a woman aged 25 to 45 with COVID-19, enrolled during active disease. The chain uses TRBV6-2 or TRBV6-3 and TRBJ2-1, with 9 bases fitting TRBD2. Sample: peripheral blood. CDR3 sequence reads: CASSYELAGPSYNEQFF. The CDR3 DNA reads as TGTGCCAGCAGTTACGAGCTAGCGGGACCATCCTACAATGAGCAGTTCTTC.